This T cell receptor (delta chain) was obtained from a study of gamma-delta T cells after stem cell transplantation. TCRdb made new clone calls on the RT-PCR reads using CATT. The sample shows about 2,000 delta-chain clones, around a sixth of them seen only once. Germline V gene data show CDR1 as GEAIGNYY and CDR2 as EKD. J was trimmed by 0 bases and V by 3 bases; bases with no gene match: 12. The CDR3 has 17 amino acids. The sample comprised gamma-delta T cells. The rearrangement links TRDV2 to TRDJ1, with TRDD3 matching 7 bases. This receptor was taken from a human donor. It is not recorded whose cells these are; they may come from a transplant donor. This table probably holds off-target reads from a library built for another chain. The CDR3 loop is CACDALLGSDYTDKLIF. Here the CDR3 DNA reads TGTGCCTGTGACGCCCTACTGGGGAGCGATTACACCGATAAACTCATCTTT.